The 6 T cell receptor beta chains presented below share a single source sample, sequenced in a study of cytotoxic CD8 clonotypes in ibrutinib-treated CLL. Assay: immunoSEQ multiplex PCR; the TCRdb copy retains only in-frame clones and omits some. The sample records about 150,000 clones, 76% being singletons. This sample comprised PBMCs, obtained after 24 months of ibrutinib treatment. Every receptor here comes from a human donor with chronic lymphocytic leukemia.

The J gene is TRBJ1-2, the V gene TRBV6-5; 8 bases fit TRBD1. The CDR3 runs 15 residues. Losses at the gene ends were 7 bases for V and 2 bases for J; bases not matched to a gene: 9. CDR1 MNHEY and CDR2 SVGAGI come from the germline V gene. As DNA, the CDR3 is TGTGCCAGCACCCGCGACAGGGGTTCAAACTATGGCTACACCTTC. It codes for CASTRDRGSNYGYTF.

The J gene is TRBJ2-1, the V gene TRBV13; TRBD2 agrees at 9 bases. Germline trimming cut 5 bases from V and 6 bases from J; bases unmatched to any gene: 14. Germline CDR1 reads PRHDT; CDR2 reads FYEKMQ (reference sequence). The CDR3 is 17 amino acids. The CDR3 coding sequence is TGTGCCAGCAGCCCGGTTCCCTTTGCTAGCGGGGTCAATGAGCAGTTCTTC. Translated: CASSPVPFASGVNEQFF.

V and J are TRBV30 and TRBJ2-7, with 15 bases aligning to TRBD2. There are 17 residues in the CDR3. V dropped 1 base and J dropped 2; count of bases not matched to a gene: 6. Germline lookup yields CDR1 GTSNPN and CDR2 SVGIG (reference sequence). CDR3 in DNA: TGTGCCTGGAGTGGCGGGACTAGCGGGGGGTCCGCCTACGAGCAGTACTTC. Amino acid sequence: CAWSGGTSGGSAYEQYF.

This sequence joins TRBV5-1 and TRBJ2-7, with 9 bases fitting TRBD1. V shed 4 bases and J 3 bases; nucleotides not matched to a gene: 5. Germline-derived CDR1 and CDR2 are SGHRS and YFSETQ. The CDR3 extends over 14 amino acids. The CDR3 nucleotides read TGCGCCAGCAGCGTCGCGACAGGGGGCTACGAGCAGTACTTC. It is translated as CASSVATGGYEQYF. Full variable domain (rest looked up from reference TRBV5-1 and TRBJ2-7): KAGVTQTPRYLIKTRGQQVTLSCSPISGHRSVSWYQQTPGQGLQFLFEYFSETQRNKGNFPGRFSGRQFSNSRSEMNVSTLELGDSALYLCASSVATGGYEQYFGPGTRLTVT.

V gene TRBV7-3 combines with J gene TRBJ1-1, with no clear D. Deletions cut 1 base from V and 2 bases from J, with 5 bases between. Per the germline V gene, CDR1 is SGHTA and CDR2 is FQGTGA. CDR3 length: 13 residues. The chain's CDR3 is CASSLSRNTEAFF. Written as DNA, the CDR3 is TGTGCCAGCAGCTTAAGTAGAAACACTGAAGCTTTCTTT.

The chain carries TRBV5-1 and TRBJ1-1, with D unclear. Germline lookup yields CDR1 SGHRS and CDR2 YFSETQ. Deletions cut 4 bases from V and 1 base from J, with 14 bases between. The CDR3 loop spans 15 amino acids. CDR3 DNA: TGCGCCAGCAGCCCGGCCGTAGGGTCGAACACTGAAGCTTTCTTT. Its translation is CASSPAVGSNTEAFF.